What follows is one TCR beta chain and its context. CDR1 and CDR2 from the germline V gene are MNHEY and SVGEGT. V gave up 3 bases and J gave up 2 bases, with 14 bases separating them. This CDR3 spans 16 amino acids. Assay used: immunoSEQ multiplex PCR; TCRdb lists only in-frame clones, some missing. The sample lists 300,000 to 350,000 clones, about 82% occurring once. The treatment: around 19 received Ad26.COV2.S at low or high dose, single or two shots; 5 received placebo; per-sample allocation not given. The samples date from day 63 after the first vaccine or placebo injection. This entry comes from a study of Ad26.COV2.S vaccination and SARS-CoV-2 variants.

The genes are TRBV6-2 or TRBV6-3 and TRBJ2-1; either TRBD1 or TRBD2 may fit D (5 bases each). This TCR came from a person between 18 and 59 years old who received the Ad26.COV2.S COVID-19 vaccine or a placebo. The starting material was peripheral blood, obtained in a trial of Ad26.COV2.S vaccine versus placebo. The CDR3 DNA follows: TGTGCCAGCAGTTATAAGGGGACGAGCCCCTACAATGAGCAGTTCTTC. This encodes CASSYKGTSPYNEQFF.